This T cell receptor beta chain was obtained from a study of T cells of healthy individuals. This CDR3 is 14 amino acids long. J was trimmed by 6 bases and V by 1 base; bases with no gene match: 7. Germline CDR1 and CDR2: SQVTM and ANQGSEA. TCRdb re-analysed the 5' RACE reads in MiXCR, keeping a single row per CDR3 protein. The table records 100,000 or so distinct CDR3 sequences, under 20% of them present only once. The sequence came from a human donor in good health. This chain uses TRBV29-1 with TRBJ2-3; 7 positions match TRBD1. The CDR3 sequence: CSVEGGRGSDTQYF. CDR3 sequence (DNA): TGCAGCGTTGAAGGGGGCAGGGGGTCTGATACGCAGTATTTT.